The 12 T cell receptor beta chains reported below all come from one sample, sequenced in a study of T cells in Graves' hyperthyroidism and ophthalmopathy. Researchers amplified the TCR beta CDR3 regions from RNA transcripts. The primer set for the first-round RT-PCR of the TCR CDR3 was HTBI. Using its own MiXCR run on the multiplex PCR reads, TCRdb lists one record per CDR3 protein. The sample contains about 320,000 distinct CDR3 sequences, 16% of which appear only once. Sequencing used blood. The receptor set was obtained from a man aged 25-40 years with Graves' hyperthyroidism.

This clonotype came up a few times. This chain connects TRBV16 to TRBJ2-7, with 10 positions matching TRBD1. Trimming removed 2 bases from V and 4 bases from J; junction bases left unmatched: 11. Germline V gene sequence: CDR1 KGHSY, CDR2 FQNENV. There are 17 residues in the CDR3. The CDR3 DNA sequence: TGTGCCAGCAGCCAAGTTGAGGGACAGGGGCAGATTTACGAGCAGTACTTC. Translation gives CASSQVEGQGQIYEQYF.

There are many counts of this clonotype. The genes are TRBV28 and TRBJ2-1; no reliable D call. V lost 5 bases to trimming and J lost 7 bases, with 9 bases between them. CDR3 length: 12 amino acids. Germline assignment: CDR1 MDHEN and CDR2 SYDVKM. Here the CDR3 DNA reads TGTGCCAGCAGTCTCAAACCGAATGAGCAGTTCTTC. The encoded protein is CASSLKPNEQFF.

In this sample, this clonotype turned up many times. The genes are TRBV15 and TRBJ2-7; tentative D call: TRBD2 (5 bases). Deletions cut 3 bases from V and 2 bases from J, with 8 bases between. The germline V gene encodes CDR1 LNHNV and CDR2 YYDKDF (reference sequence). The CDR3 length is 13 residues. For the CDR3, the DNA is TGTGCCACCAGCAGGGACTCTACCTACGAGCAGTACTTC. It codes for CATSRDSTYEQYF.

This clonotype was recorded many times. V is TRBV5-1 and J is TRBJ2-1; TRBD2 aligns across 7 bases. The germline V gene has CDR1 SGHRS and CDR2 YFSETQ. V was pared by 0 bases and J by 7 bases, with 7 bases of the junction left unmatched. This CDR3 has 15 amino acids. CDR3: CASSLEIAGINEQFF. Here the CDR3 DNA reads TGCGCCAGCAGCTTGGAAATAGCGGGCATTAATGAGCAGTTCTTC.

This clonotype was seen more than once but under ten times. This chain connects TRBV13 to TRBJ2-1; D is tentatively TRBD1 or TRBD2 (5 bases each). The germline V and J ends were trimmed by 3 bases and 1 base, with 13 bases remaining between them. The CDR3 is 16 residues long. Germline V gene lookup returns CDR1 PRHDT and CDR2 FYEKMQ (reference sequence). The CDR3 sequence is CASSFRGRRSYNEQFF. The CDR3 bases are TGTGCCAGCAGCTTCCGGGGACGGAGATCCTACAATGAGCAGTTCTTC.

This chain connects TRBV24-1 to TRBJ2-1; TRBD2 matches 12 bases. The CDR3 extends over 15 amino acids. The germline CDR1 and CDR2 sequences are KGHDR and SFDVKD. V was clipped by 5 bases and J by 2 bases; unmatched bases: 0. In nucleotides, the CDR3 is TGTGCCACCAGTGGGACTAGCGGGACCTACAATGAGCAGTTCTTC. This gives the protein CATSGTSGTYNEQFF.

This clonotype was observed a few times. V usage is TRBV24-1 and J usage is TRBJ2-2, with TRBD2 matching over 10 bases. Germline CDR1 is KGHDR and CDR2 is SFDVKD. The CDR3 contains 16 residues. The ends lost 5 bases at V and 7 bases at J; junction bases unmatched: 9. This CDR3 is CATSARTSGSDGELFF. CDR3 bases: TGTGCCACCAGTGCGAGGACTAGCGGTAGTGACGGGGAGCTGTTTTTT.

This rearrangement joins TRBV20-1 to TRBJ2-3, with D unresolved. Germline V lookup: CDR1 DFQATT, CDR2 SNEGSKA (reference sequence). The germline V and J ends were trimmed by 6 bases and 2 bases, with 12 bases remaining between them. The CDR3 is 13 residues long. The CDR3 region is CSAPASPTDTQYF. DNA of the CDR3: TGCAGTGCCCCAGCGTCACCCACAGATACGCAGTATTTT.

This clonotype occurred many times. This chain joins TRBV3-1 and TRBJ2-7, with 8 positions matching TRBD2. There are 15 residues in the CDR3. The trim removed 1 base at V and 3 bases at J, leaving 5 bases unmatched. Per germline, CDR1 LGHDT and CDR2 YNNKEL (reference sequence). The CDR3 reads CASSQGSAGVYEQYF. The CDR3, as DNA: TGTGCCAGCAGCCAAGGCTCAGCGGGAGTCTACGAGCAGTACTTC.

This clonotype was observed at least ten times. The rearrangement joins TRBV5-1 to TRBJ2-5, with TRBD2 as a possible D gene (5 bases). Germline values: CDR1 SGHRS, CDR2 YFSETQ. The CDR3 extends over 15 amino acids. Trimming pared 1 base from V and 4 bases from J, leaving 14 bases between. CDR3 residues: CASSLFSRLLETQYF. DNA for the CDR3: TGCGCCAGCAGCTTGTTCTCCCGACTATTAGAGACCCAGTACTTC.

This clonotype was recorded a few times. CDR3 in amino acids: CASSWTGGENSPLHF. In nucleotides, the CDR3 is TGCGCCAGCAGCTGGACAGGGGGCGAAAATTCACCCCTCCACTTT. The rearrangement joins TRBV5-1 to TRBJ1-6; 11 nucleotides match TRBD1. CDR1 and CDR2 (germline): SGHRS, YFSETQ. Trimming at V came to 3 bases and at J to 7 bases, leaving 3 bases not matched to a gene. CDR3 length equals 15 residues.

Comment on this clonotype: A junction boundary mismatches the germline segment, possibly from a read error. The J gene is TRBJ1-5, the V gene TRBV30; D possibly corresponds to TRBD1 (6 bases). The V gene's germline CDR1 is GTSNPN and CDR2 SVGIG (reference sequence). The CDR3 has 14 amino acids. The CDR3 is CAWSVGGGYQPPHF. The CDR3 coding sequence is TGTGCCTGGAGTGTAGGGGGTGGATATCAGCCCCCGCATTTT.